This TCR beta chain stems from a study of tumor and adjacent non-tumor tissue in lung cancer (dated by TCRdb to the late 2010s). Regarding the research as a whole: The cohort included eleven to twelve adenocarcinoma, 2 squamous cell carcinoma and 1 small cell lung cancer patients. Ages among the 15 or so patients ranged from about 30 to 85 years, there were around ten men and 5 women, and disease was at TNM stage I to III. TCRbeta CDR3 sequencing was performed on a few dozen paired specimens, with one tumor sample and one normal lung sample collected per patient. In total, sequencing yielded 130,000,000 or so productive TCRbeta reads, which works out to an average of around 4.2 million reads per sample. The study compared bulk TCRbeta repertoires from lung tumor tissue and matched distant non-tumor lung tissue of roughly 15 lung cancer patients.

Results the study describes overall, beyond this receptor: The cohort had only about 15 patients, and the authors noted that larger samples and more detailed clinical data are needed. Tumor tissue showed significantly higher TCR diversity (inverse Simpson) than normal lung tissue, at around 450 vs 150 (P = 0.0075, Mann-Whitney U test). In normal lung, the top 100 clones accounted for a significantly larger cumulative share of the repertoire than in tumor tissue. Significantly higher TCR diversity was found in younger patients, and higher tumor TCR diversity was associated with shorter overall and disease-free survival. The sequencing platform is not named in the methods, and unique molecular identifiers are not mentioned. Peripheral blood was not sequenced, so blood TCRbeta repertoires in these lung cancer patients were not examined.

Receptor amplification or capture employed multiplex PCR. Sequenced using an Illumina HiSeq 2500. TCRbeta libraries were built by three rounds of nested PCR using primers (Table S4), following protocols modified from ARM-PCR. Before sequencing, PCR products of 200-500 bp were cut from the gel and purified using the QIAquick gel extraction kit. In the paper's pipeline: Trimmomatic was used to clean the reads, FLASH was used to merge the reads into complete CDR3 sequences, and MiTCR was used to assign the reads to V(D)J germline segments. Clonal diversity was computed as the inverse Simpson's index with VDJtools. In-frame sequences without a premature stop codon were defined as productive reads. Clones were called with MiXCR by TCRdb after fastp trimmed the public reads at Q25, and only in-frame beta chains were retained. All rows with the same CDR3 protein become a single entry with the most common DNA and genes. The V and J calls shown here were made by TCRdb, not taken from the authors' results. The sample includes more than 120,000 distinct CDR3 sequences, with about 71% observed a single time. About 20% of the sample goes to the ten largest clones.

RNA was extracted from bulk unsorted tissue and checked for quality with a NanoDrop ND-1000 and an Agilent 2100. All donors had newly diagnosed lung cancer, had not received prior chemotherapy, and were admitted for thoracic surgery in China between August and November 2014. Patients with previous radiotherapy or chemotherapy, or with another concurrent cancer, were excluded from the study. Pieces of surgical tissue measuring about 1-2.1 cm3 were kept in RNAlater solution and held at -80 degrees C until needed. There are many counts of this clonotype. Its specific antigen is unknown. No quality values exist for individual bases; no much larger clone is one base distant. V was cut back by 3 bases and J by 4 bases, leaving a gap of 10 bases between them. From the cysteine up to the phenylalanine, the CDR3 has a length of 13 residues. The only DNA kept is the CDR3, 39 bases in frame from the first base. Looking up the germline V gene yields CDR1 MNHEY and CDR2 SVGAGI.

This sequence was found in a man in his sixties with small cell lung cancer. Sequencing used lung tumor tissue. The chain joins TRBV6-5 to TRBJ2-7, with the D gene too uncertain to name. The DNA sequence is TGTGCCAGCAGTTATGTCCCCGGTTACGAGCAGTACTTC. Its translation reads: CASSYVPGYEQYF.